Below, 17 T cell receptor beta chains from the same sample are listed, as sequenced in a study of beta chain features in type 1 diabetes. Study-wide findings and caveats: Among patients with Type 1 diabetes, TCRB CDR3s were moderately but significantly shorter in every one of the four CD4+ subsets.

The entirety of the isolated RNA underwent reverse transcription, so expressed TCRB transcripts were sequenced. The method was immunoSEQ multiplex PCR; TCRdb's version includes in-frame clones alone and lacks a portion of them. There are about 180,000 clones in the sample; approximately 8.1% occur only once, and roughly 1% lies in the top ten. What these receptors recognize is not known. The sample comprised central memory CD4+ T cells from blood. All receptors come from a middle-aged woman with type 1 diabetes.

The V and J genes are TRBV30 and TRBJ1-2; 8 bases match TRBD1. Losses at the gene ends were 5 bases for V and 4 bases for J; bases not matched to a gene: 9. The CDR3 sequence is 14 residues long. Germline CDR1 reads GTSNPN; CDR2 reads SVGIG (reference sequence). The CDR3 sequence is CAWVSPGTGYGYTF. DNA for the CDR3: TGTGCCTGGGTTTCTCCCGGGACAGGCTATGGCTACACCTTC.

This clone has only a few counts. The rearrangement links TRBV9 to TRBJ1-2; weak D call: TRBD1 (5 bases). The CDR3 spans 15 residues. Trimming shortened V by 3 bases and J by 3 bases, and 15 bases separated the two germline ends. Germline CDR1 SGDLS, CDR2 YYNGEE. In nucleotides, the CDR3 is TGTGCCAGCAGCGGGGGCCGGTCCTCGCACTATGGCTACACCTTC. Translation gives CASSGGRSSHYGYTF.

The J gene is TRBJ2-5, the V gene TRBV7-6, with a weak D call TRBD2 (5 bases). Germline values: CDR1 SGHVS, CDR2 FNYEAQ. CDR3 length: 15 residues. V lost 0 bases and J lost 5, with 13 bases in between. The CDR3, as DNA: TGTGCCAGCAGCTTAGCGCGTAGCGTGGTGGAGACCCAGTACTTC. Translating it yields CASSLARSVVETQYF.

The V call is TRBV18, the J call TRBJ1-2, with TRBD1 as a possible D gene (5 bases). The CDR3 runs 14 residues. Germline-derived CDR1 and CDR2 are KGHSH and LQKENI. V shed 4 bases and J shed 4 bases, with 13 bases lying between them. The CDR3 DNA is TGTGCCAGCTCACAGGATCAGGGAGGCTATGGCTACACCTTC. Translated: CASSQDQGGYGYTF.

The chain combines TRBV9 with TRBJ2-3, with TRBD1 matching over 9 bases. V was pared by 2 bases and J by 0 bases, with 1 base of the junction left unmatched. The CDR3 is made up of 15 amino acids. Germline-derived CDR1 and CDR2 are SGDLS and YYNGEE. CDR3 DNA: TGTGCCAGCAGCGTGGGGACAGGGAGCACAGATACGCAGTATTTT. It is translated as CASSVGTGSTDTQYF.

The chain combines TRBV7-9 with TRBJ1-1, with 10 bases fitting TRBD1. CDR1 is SEHNR, CDR2 FQNEAQ, per germline (reference sequence). The V and J ends lost 10 bases and 4 bases, in that order; junction bases with no gene match: 9. The CDR3 is made up of 14 amino acids. For the CDR3, the DNA is TGTGCCACCCAGGGACAGGGGACCCTCACTGAAGCTTTCTTT. Protein: CATQGQGTLTEAFF.

Of note for this clone: Other DNA sequences from this sample encode an identical CDR3 as well. The V and J genes are TRBV30 and TRBJ1-5; D call uncertain. The germline V gene has CDR1 GTSNPN and CDR2 SVGIG (reference sequence). V lost 2 bases and J lost 4, with 9 bases in between. CDR3 length equals 13 residues. CDR3 protein: CAWSREGNQPQHF. The CDR3 DNA reads TGTGCCTGGAGTCGAGAGGGAAATCAGCCCCAGCATTTT.

The chain employs TRBV18 and TRBJ1-2, with D maybe TRBD1 (5 bases). The V gene lost 3 bases and the J gene lost 7 bases, with 12 bases spanning the gap. The CDR3 is 13 residues long. Germline CDR1 KGHSH, CDR2 LQKENI. CDR3 nucleotide sequence: TGTGCCAGCTCACCGAGCAGGGATGGTGGCTACACCTTC. This gives the protein CASSPSRDGGYTF.

The gene calls are TRBV11-2 and TRBJ2-1, with D perhaps TRBD1 (6 bases). Germline V gives CDR1 SGHAT, CDR2 FQNNGV. This CDR3 is 15 amino acids long. V lost 1 base, J lost 5 bases, and 12 bases lay in between. CDR3 residues: CASSLGQGNDNEQFF. The CDR3 region has the DNA TGTGCCAGCAGCTTAGGGCAGGGGAACGACAATGAGCAGTTCTTC.

This clone showed up many times. The chain employs TRBV4-1 and TRBJ2-7; no clear D gene. The CDR3 has 16 amino acids. Between the trimmed V and J ends, which lost 4 bases and 0 bases, there was a span of 16 bases. CDR1 and CDR2 (germline): MGHRA, YSYEKL. The chain's CDR3 is CASSRSEAVLSYEQYF. The CDR3 DNA is TGCGCCAGCAGCCGGTCCGAGGCGGTCCTCTCCTACGAGCAGTACTTC.

This clone was seen at least ten times. V usage is TRBV7-3 and J usage is TRBJ2-1; 9 nucleotides match TRBD2. CDR1 and CDR2 (germline): SGHTA, FQGTGA. The J segment lost 8 bases and the V segment lost 5 bases, leaving 4 bases of the junction unmatched. This CDR3 contains 13 residues. The CDR3 is CASSRSGSDEQFF. The CDR3 coding sequence is TGTGCCAGCAGCCGTAGCGGGAGTGATGAGCAGTTCTTC.

As for this clone: The same CDR3 arises from other DNA sequences in this sample as well. V usage is TRBV7-2 and J usage is TRBJ2-3, with D unclear. This CDR3 has 12 residues. Trimming took 4 bases from V and 3 from J, leaving 5 bases between them. Germline CDR1 is SGHTA and CDR2 is FQGNSA. DNA for the CDR3: TGTGCCAGCAGCTCTTATACAGATACGCAGTATTTT. Translating it yields CASSSYTDTQYF.

The chain has TRBV7-9 and TRBJ2-1; tentatively, D is TRBD2 (5 bases). Looked up from germline, CDR1 is SEHNR and CDR2 is FQNEAQ (reference sequence). Trimming shortened V by 5 bases and J by 8 bases, and 19 bases separated the two germline ends. CDR3 length equals 15 residues. This CDR3 is CASSPSGLAVDEQFF. DNA for the CDR3: TGTGCCAGCAGCCCAAGTGGCCTAGCAGTCGATGAGCAGTTCTTC.

The chain has TRBV9 and TRBJ1-2; tentatively, D is TRBD1 (5 bases). CDR1 SGDLS and CDR2 YYNGEE come from the germline V gene. This CDR3 has 15 amino acids. Trimming shortened V by 3 bases and J by 2 bases, and 14 bases separated the two germline ends. The CDR3 DNA reads TGTGCCAGCAGCGGGGGAGGTCGGGGGAACTATGGCTACACCTTC. Its translation: CASSGGGRGNYGYTF.

The chain couples TRBV4-3 to TRBJ1-1; 8 bases map to TRBD1. The CDR3 runs 15 residues. Germline assignment: CDR1 LGHNA and CDR2 YSLEER. The V segment lost 4 bases and the J segment 2 bases; nucleotides outside the gene matches: 6. CDR3 protein: CASSLQTGANTEAFF. CDR3 nucleotide sequence: TGCGCCAGCAGCCTGCAGACAGGGGCCAACACTGAAGCTTTCTTT.

The chain combines TRBV5-4 with TRBJ2-5; 7 bases align to TRBD2. The germline V gene encodes CDR1 SGHNT and CDR2 YYREEE (reference sequence). The CDR3 length is 15 residues. After removal of 0 bases from V and 4 bases from J, the junction contained 6 bases not matched to a gene. CDR3 DNA: TGTGCCAGCAGCTTGGAGCTAGCGGCCAGAGAGACCCAGTACTTC. It is translated as CASSLELAARETQYF.

CDR3 nucleotide sequence: TGTGCCAGCAGCTTGGTCAGGCGGACAGAAGCTGGGGATACGCAGTATTTT. This encodes CASSLVRRTEAGDTQYF. The chain employs TRBV5-6 and TRBJ2-3; D possibly corresponds to TRBD1 (6 bases). V lost 0 bases and J 6 bases, leaving 20 bases between the germline ends. The CDR3 has 17 amino acids. Germline loops: CDR1 SGHDT, CDR2 YYEEEE.